A selection of T cell receptor beta chains follows, all from one sample in a study of Graves' ophthalmopathy and Graves' hyperthyroidism. TCRdb fed the multiplex PCR reads into MiXCR, producing one record per CDR3 protein. The data show about 420,000 distinct CDR3 sequences, with 20% to 25% seen just once and around 3.2% held by the top ten. Sequencing was performed on peripheral blood. Receptors were obtained from a woman in her late teens or twenties with stable Graves' hyperthyroidism. Both conserved end residues are part of each CDR3. D genes are given only for firm matches.

V gene	J gene	D gene	CDR3 protein
TRBV27	TRBJ2-7	TRBD2	CASSLLVRGLAHYEQYF
TRBV6-5	TRBJ1-2	NA	CASSYSIMSREHYGYTF
TRBV2	TRBJ1-1	NA	CASSVGGVEAFF
TRBV27	TRBJ1-2	TRBD1	CASSLSGTGAGGYTF
TRBV19	TRBJ1-1	TRBD1	CASTTTGQVGRGLTEAFF
TRBV6-4	TRBJ1-2	TRBD1	CASRGTRGQDEFYGYTF
TRBV10-3	TRBJ2-7	TRBD2	CAISSGLDPSYEQYF
TRBV28	TRBJ1-1	TRBD1	CASTPQGYTEAFF
TRBV7-8	TRBJ2-2	NA	CASSLDFVPGELFF
TRBV24-1	TRBJ2-5	NA	CATSDRWETQYF
TRBV29-1	TRBJ1-1	NA	CSVDRILGNTEAFF
TRBV20-1	TRBJ2-5	NA	CSAKERAETQYF
TRBV12-3/TRBV12-4	TRBJ2-2	TRBD2	CASSSGLAGWGAGELFF
TRBV2	TRBJ1-5	NA	CASSRDGVNQPQHF
TRBV18	TRBJ1-5	NA	CASSEQVRNQPQHF
TRBV13	TRBJ2-2	NA	CASRLASLSDTGELFF
TRBV11-2	TRBJ2-7	NA	CASSTPRGLAGYEQYF
TRBV29-1	TRBJ1-5	NA	CSVLTDTSNQPQHF
TRBV2	TRBJ2-6	NA	CASSLTPTSSGANVLTF
TRBV7-8	TRBJ1-5	NA	CASSSHLPQIQPQHF
TRBV6-5	TRBJ1-2	TRBD1	CASSYSPGTGYGYTF
TRBV9	TRBJ2-5	TRBD1	CASSLKDRGYETQYF
TRBV12-3/TRBV12-4	TRBJ2-7	NA	CASSLITHEQYF
TRBV6-1	TRBJ2-7	TRBD1	CASSRGTGGLKEQYF
TRBV24-1	TRBJ2-4	NA	CATSDSGNIQYF
TRBV5-1	TRBJ2-5	NA	CASSFSGQETQYF
TRBV12-3/TRBV12-4	TRBJ1-5	NA	CASTLAMDNQPQHF
TRBV5-1	TRBJ1-5	TRBD1	CASSLRQGLGQPQHF
TRBV2	TRBJ2-5	NA	CASKIVSKKETQYF
TRBV13	TRBJ1-1	NA	CASSLTKVGEAFF
TRBV6-1	TRBJ2-5	NA	CASSEYRVEGETQYF
TRBV12-3/TRBV12-4	TRBJ1-1	NA	CASSLNIGNTEAFF
TRBV20-1	TRBJ1-1	NA	CSARDRWGASTEAFF
TRBV18	TRBJ1-1	TRBD1	CASGQGWNTEAFF
TRBV18	TRBJ1-3	NA	CASSRDHGTSSGNTIYF
TRBV4-1	TRBJ1-1	TRBD1	CASLALDRDTEAFF
TRBV6-5	TRBJ2-7	NA	CAPRDTNSYEQYF
TRBV12-3/TRBV12-4	TRBJ2-2	NA	CASSYVVPNTGELFF
TRBV12-3/TRBV12-4	TRBJ2-5	TRBD2	CASSLVRAGSQETQYF
TRBV28	TRBJ1-1	NA	CASSFPGRNTEAFF
TRBV11-2	TRBJ2-7	NA	CASSLDRAGSYEQYF
TRBV12-3/TRBV12-4	TRBJ1-3	NA	CASSLGPRNTIYF
TRBV6-7	TRBJ1-1	TRBD1	CASSMGQLLNTEAFF
TRBV27	TRBJ1-1	NA	CASSLSTLVVNTEAFF
TRBV6-1	TRBJ2-5	NA	CASRTGLLGTQYF
TRBV19	TRBJ1-5	NA	CASSPGENQPQHF